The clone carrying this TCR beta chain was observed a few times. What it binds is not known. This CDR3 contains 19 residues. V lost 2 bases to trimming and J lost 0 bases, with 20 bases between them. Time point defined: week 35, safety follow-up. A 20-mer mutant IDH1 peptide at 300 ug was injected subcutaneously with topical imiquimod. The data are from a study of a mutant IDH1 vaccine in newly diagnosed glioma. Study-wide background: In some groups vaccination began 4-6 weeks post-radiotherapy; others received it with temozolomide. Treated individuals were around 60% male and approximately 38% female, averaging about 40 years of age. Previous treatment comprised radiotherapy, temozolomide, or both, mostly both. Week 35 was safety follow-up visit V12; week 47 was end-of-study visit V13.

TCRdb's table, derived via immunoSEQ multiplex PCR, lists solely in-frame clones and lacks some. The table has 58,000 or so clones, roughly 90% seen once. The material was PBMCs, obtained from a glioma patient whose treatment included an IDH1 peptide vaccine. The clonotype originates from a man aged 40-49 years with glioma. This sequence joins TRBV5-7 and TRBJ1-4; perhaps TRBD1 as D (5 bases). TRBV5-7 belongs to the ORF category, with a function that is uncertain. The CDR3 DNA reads TGTGCCAGCAGCTTTGGCAGGGCAAGCCTGGATCCAACTAATGAAAAACTGTTTTTT. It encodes CASSFGRASLDPTNEKLFF.